The T cell receptor beta chain under discussion was sequenced for a study of blood T cell repertoires in COVID-19. Study background: Sites across the United States, Italy and Spain contributed samples from acute and convalescent COVID-19. T cells, B-cell-depleted T cells, or PBMCs supplied cDNA or gDNA.

Original analysis: The assay estimated nucleated cells by amplifying reference gene primers. Sequencing used immunoSEQ multiplex PCR; TCRdb keeps in-frame clones, though not all of them. That table gives V, J and clone size, and the DNA gave D and trimming. The sample comprises about 220,000 clones, about 79% of which are singletons, and around 9.5% rests with the top ten. This CDR3 has 14 residues. Germline V gene lookup returns CDR1 GTSNPN and CDR2 SVGIG (reference sequence). J gave up 0 bases and V 4 bases, and 1 base lay outside the gene matches. V and J are TRBV30 and TRBJ1-1, with 11 bases matching TRBD1. The sequence came from a man aged 50 to 59 with active or convalescent COVID-19. The sample taken for sequencing was peripheral blood. CDR3 region: CAWTGQGVNTEAFF. The CDR3 bases are TGTGCCTGGACGGGACAGGGGGTGAACACTGAAGCTTTCTTT.